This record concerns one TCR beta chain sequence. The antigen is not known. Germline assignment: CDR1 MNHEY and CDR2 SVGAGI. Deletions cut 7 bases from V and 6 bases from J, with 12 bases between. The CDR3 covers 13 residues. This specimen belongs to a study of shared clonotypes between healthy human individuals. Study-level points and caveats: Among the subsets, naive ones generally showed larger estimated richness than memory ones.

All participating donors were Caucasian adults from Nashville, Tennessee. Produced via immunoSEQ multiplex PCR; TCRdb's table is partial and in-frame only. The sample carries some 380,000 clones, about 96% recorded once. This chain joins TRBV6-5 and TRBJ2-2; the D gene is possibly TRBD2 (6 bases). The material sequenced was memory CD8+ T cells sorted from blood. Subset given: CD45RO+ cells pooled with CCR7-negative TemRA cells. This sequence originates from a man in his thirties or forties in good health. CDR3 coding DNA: TGTGCCAGCACCCGACTAGTATCCGGGGAGCTGTTTTTT. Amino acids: CASTRLVSGELFF.